This T cell receptor (beta chain) emerged from a study of T cell responses to AZD1222 COVID-19 vaccine (dated by TCRdb to the early 2020s). In the study overall: AZD1222 recipients given second doses at about 4 weeks or at about 12 weeks were pooled, since spike-specific TCR depth and breadth were not found to differ between the two schedules. TCR sequencing was performed for roughly 240 trial participants, of whom around 210 were given two doses of AZD1222 and around 25 were given two doses of MenACWY control vaccine. Trial participants were enrolled by age into 18-55, 56-69 and 70-plus year subgroups, with about 150, 28 and 57 TCR-sequenced participants respectively.

The CDR3 regions of human TCRbeta chains were analyzed by immunosequencing. The published analysis was carried out like this. TCRs in the repertoires were matched against a reference library of SARS-CoV-2-specific TCRs that had been generated with the MIRA antigen-specificity platform. Breadth meant the fraction of unique TCRs that were SARS-CoV-2-associated, whereas depth meant the fraction of total T cells that were SARS-CoV-2-associated. Each spike-specific TCR was assigned to its reactive spike region and to a CD4 or CD8 class using the MIRA data. Log10-transformed breadth and depth values were compared by one-way ANOVA with Sidak's multiple comparisons tests. The table was pulled from immuneACCESS by TCRdb, which kept in-frame rearrangements only. Such tables lose some clones; where checked, under half of the loss comes from unresolved V genes, and the rest has no known cause. V and J calls and clone size are copied from that table; D and trimming were computed from the DNA. The sample table lists 65,000 to 95,000 clones, 80% of them with a count of one. The top ten constitute roughly a fifth of the sample.

Per the publication, the time point label means: baseline before first vaccination. Vaccinee samples came from UK trials COV001 and COV002, including a single-blind randomized controlled phase 2/3 trial of AZD1222 (ChAdOx1 nCoV-19) in healthy adults. Trial participant PBMC samples were collected at day 0 and day 28 after the second dose for TCRbeta chain sequencing. Broader findings and caveats from the paper: Participants were mostly white British and included more females than males, and it was suggested by the authors that clonal diversity may have been underestimated. Conclusions about previously exposed vaccinees are limited, since just five or six AZD1222 recipients were seropositive for SARS-CoV-2 at baseline. The vaccine-associated CD4 TCRs covered the entire spike protein, and the dominant responses fell in regions 160-218 and 743-854. In the small 56-69-year group, the increase in depth fell short of significance, most likely because of low power. Because no samples from the day 14 peak response were available, repertoires could be characterized only after the peak T cell response. A significant rise in spike-specific TCR breadth and depth was observed after two AZD1222 doses relative to day 0 and relative to MenACWY recipients. Reportedly, almost half of the unique spike-specific TCRs recognized epitopes lying outside the regions that are mutated in the B.1.351 and B.1.1.7 variants.

V sheds 2 bases and J sheds 11 bases, leaving 7 bases between their ends. The CDR3 covers 12 residues, taking in both the cysteine and the phenylalanine. Solely the CDR3 DNA is kept, with 36 bases framed from the first base. Turning to this clone: Its target antigen remains unknown. It has no much larger one-base neighbor in the sample; base qualities were not kept.

Recombination linked TRBV12-3 or TRBV12-4 to TRBJ1-6, with TRBD1 perhaps the D gene, on 5 matching bases. The clonotype was recovered from an adult in good health. The source material was peripheral blood, sampled on day 0 of AZD1222 vaccination. This receptor has the CDR3 CASSLTGAPLHF. At the DNA level, the sequence is TGTGCCAGCAGTTTAACAGGCGCACCCCTCCACTTT.